This T cell receptor beta chain was sequenced in a study of cytotoxic CD8 clonotypes in ibrutinib-treated CLL. Whole-study context: Once patients had received a median 12 months of treatment, range 6 to 36, response samples were obtained.

Note on this clone: Antigen unknown.

Measured with immunoSEQ multiplex PCR; TCRdb has only the in-frame clones, and not every one. The top ten hold approximately 17% of the sample, which has under 40,000 clones, 49% seen once. Whole-study findings and limits: With treatment, public clonotypes, which were uncommon, either contracted or remained stable. Patients showed higher baseline clonality than age-matched healthy donors, and it tracked circulating CD8+ T-cell counts.

The sample in question was PBMCs, obtained before ibrutinib treatment. The sequence derives from a human donor with chronic lymphocytic leukemia.

As DNA, the CDR3 is TGCGCCAGCAGCTTGGATGGAGCGGGGGGGATACAAGAGACCCAGTACTTC. This gives the protein CASSLDGAGGIQETQYF. The chain employs TRBV5-1 and TRBJ2-5, with TRBD2 matching over 10 bases. Trimming removed 0 bases from V and 2 bases from J; junction bases left unmatched: 7. CDR1 is SGHRS, CDR2 YFSETQ, per germline. The CDR3 runs 17 residues. Combining the CDR3 with reference TRBV5-1 and TRBJ2-5 gives the whole variable domain KAGVTQTPRYLIKTRGQQVTLSCSPISGHRSVSWYQQTPGQGLQFLFEYFSETQRNKGNFPGRFSGRQFSNSRSEMNVSTLELGDSALYLCASSLDGAGGIQETQYFGPGTRLLVL.